This T cell receptor (beta chain) was found in a study of T cell responses to AZD1222 COVID-19 vaccine. The V gene's germline CDR1 is SGHRS and CDR2 YFSETQ. The CDR3 contains 15 residues. Trimming cost V 4 bases and J 0 bases, with 11 bases left between them. About this clone: Its antigen is not known.

Here immunoSEQ multiplex PCR was the method, and the copy in TCRdb shows in-frame clones only, minus some. The table shows 90,000 to 120,000 clones, with about 90% occurring only once. Findings and limits, study-wide: Just a handful of AZD1222 recipients were seropositive at baseline. Females made up more of the donors, who were largely white British, and clonal diversity may have come out too low. Repertoire sampling occurred only after the peak T cell response.

The sequence came from an adult in good health. Sequencing used peripheral blood, obtained on day 0 of AZD1222 vaccination. The chain employs TRBV5-1 and TRBJ2-4; D is tentatively TRBD1 or TRBD2 (5 bases each). In nucleotides, the CDR3 is TGCGCCAGCAGCCAGGGAGATCCAGCCAAAAACATTCAGTACTTC. This codes for CASSQGDPAKNIQYF.